The 13 T cell receptor beta chains presented below share a single source sample, sequenced in a study of T cell responses to AZD1222 COVID-19 vaccine. TCRdb keeps only in-frame clones here, not all; method: immunoSEQ multiplex PCR. The sample lists about 200,000 clones; 91% were seen once. The sequencing here drew on peripheral blood, taken 28 days after the second AZD1222 dose. The receptors derive from an adult who received the AZD1222 COVID-19 vaccine.

V is TRBV6-5 and J is TRBJ2-5; 8 nucleotides line up with TRBD1. This CDR3 is built from 14 residues. The trim removed 5 bases at V and 8 bases at J, leaving 10 bases unmatched. The germline V gene has CDR1 MNHEY and CDR2 SVGAGI. DNA for the CDR3: TGTGCCAGCAGTCCCCTTGGGACAGGCGCTACCCAGTACTTC. Protein sequence: CASSPLGTGATQYF.

Only one count was recorded for this clone. The chain joins TRBV7-8 to TRBJ2-3, with TRBD2 as a possible D gene (5 bases). Trimming shortened V by 5 bases and J by 6 bases, and 15 bases separated the two germline ends. Germline V gene data show CDR1 as SGHVS and CDR2 as FQNEAQ. The CDR3 sequence is 14 residues long. CDR3 DNA sequence: TGTGCCAGCAGCACGGCGCCGGGAAACGATACGCAGTATTTT. As protein: CASSTAPGNDTQYF.

V gene TRBV6-5 combines with J gene TRBJ1-2, with D possibly being TRBD1 (5 bases). Between the trimmed V and J ends, which lost 7 bases and 4 bases, there was a span of 10 bases. The germline gives CDR1 MNHEY, CDR2 SVGAGI. The CDR3 length is 12 residues. In nucleotides, the CDR3 is TGTGCCAGCACAGTCGGGGGCTATGGCTACACCTTC. Protein: CASTVGGYGYTF.

This clone appeared once. For the CDR3, the DNA is TGTGCCAGCAGCTTGGTAAACTATGGCTACACCTTC. Translating gives CASSLVNYGYTF. This chain uses TRBV11-3 with TRBJ1-2; D uncertain. The length of the CDR3 is 12 residues. V lost 3 bases and J lost 2, with 4 bases in between. From germline, CDR1 is SGHNT and CDR2 YENEEA.

The chain couples TRBV28 to TRBJ1-2; D ambiguous. V was clipped by 9 bases and J by 4 bases, with 9 bases between them. CDR3 length: 11 residues. The V gene's germline CDR1 is MDHEN and CDR2 SYDVKM. The CDR3 sequence: CASGVGYGYTF. The CDR3 DNA follows: TGTGCCAGTGGGGTAGGCTATGGCTACACCTTC.

This clone was observed once. The rearrangement uses TRBV6-2 or TRBV6-3 and TRBJ1-5; D remains unclear. Germline lookup yields CDR1 MNHEY and CDR2 SVGEGT. V was trimmed by 7 bases and J by 2 bases, leaving 9 bases between them. CDR3 length: 13 residues. The CDR3 nucleotides read TGTGCCAGCACCCCTGCGGGCAATCAGCCCCAGCATTTT. Encoded protein: CASTPAGNQPQHF.

The chain employs TRBV3-1 (or the pseudogene TRBV3-2) and TRBJ2-1, with TRBD2 matching over 7 bases. This CDR3 has 14 amino acids. The germline CDR1 and CDR2 sequences are LGHDT and YNNKEL (reference sequence). V shed 3 bases, J shed 8 bases, and the junction held 7 bases outside the gene matches. Here the CDR3 reads CASSQDGGRDEQFF. The CDR3 region has the DNA TGTGCCAGCAGCCAGGATGGCGGGAGAGATGAGCAGTTCTTC.

Turning to this clone: Germline and junction disagree at one end, which may indicate a read error. The CDR3 sequence is CASSYKDTRVRF. The CDR3 DNA reads as TGTGCCAGCAGTTATAAGGACACCAGGGTACGGTTT. The V call is TRBV6-6, the J call TRBJ1-5, with D perhaps matching TRBD1 (5 bases). CDR3 size: 12 residues. Germline CDR1 is MNHNY and CDR2 is SVGAGI (reference sequence).

J is TRBJ1-6 and V is TRBV9, with 10 bases identical to TRBD1. The V gene end was trimmed by 6 bases and the J gene end by 5 bases; junction bases not matched to a gene: 2. This CDR3 contains 14 residues. Germline V gene sequence: CDR1 SGDLS, CDR2 YYNGEE. CDR3 DNA: TGTGCCAGCAAGGGACAGGGGAATAATTCACCCCTCCACTTT. Protein product: CASKGQGNNSPLHF.

V is TRBV4-1 and J is TRBJ2-2, with 13 positions matching TRBD2. CDR1 MGHRA and CDR2 YSYEKL come from the germline V gene. The CDR3 length is 15 residues. V was clipped by 7 bases and J by 6 bases; unmatched bases: 5. CDR3 amino acids: CASTLLAGGAGELFF. DNA for the CDR3: TGCGCCAGCACCTTACTAGCGGGAGGGGCCGGGGAGCTGTTTTTT.

This sequence joins TRBV28 and TRBJ1-2; D ambiguous. CDR3 size: 12 residues. V was clipped by 8 bases and J by 4 bases, with 11 bases between them. Germline lookup yields CDR1 MDHEN and CDR2 SYDVKM. CDR3 sequence (DNA): TGTGCCAGCCGCGGACCGATCTATGGCTACACCTTC. Its protein is CASRGPIYGYTF.

The chain links TRBV10-3 to TRBJ1-4; the D gene is possibly TRBD1 (5 bases). CDR3 length equals 16 residues. V dropped 4 bases and J dropped 4 bases, with 16 bases sitting between them. CDR1 is ENHRY, CDR2 SYGVKD, per germline. The CDR3 sequence: CAISAGSGERNEKLFF. The CDR3, as DNA: TGTGCCATCAGTGCAGGTTCGGGGGAACGTAATGAAAAACTGTTTTTT.

The chain recombines TRBV19 with TRBJ2-3, with 7 bases that match TRBD2. The CDR3 runs to 17 residues. Trimming took 3 bases from V and 0 from J; bases not matched to a gene: 9. Germline CDR1 reads LNHDA; CDR2 reads SQIVND (reference sequence). In DNA form, the CDR3 reads TGTGCCAGTAGTATTATCAAGAGTAGCGGGAGCACAGATACGCAGTATTTT. It specifies CASSIIKSSGSTDTQYF.